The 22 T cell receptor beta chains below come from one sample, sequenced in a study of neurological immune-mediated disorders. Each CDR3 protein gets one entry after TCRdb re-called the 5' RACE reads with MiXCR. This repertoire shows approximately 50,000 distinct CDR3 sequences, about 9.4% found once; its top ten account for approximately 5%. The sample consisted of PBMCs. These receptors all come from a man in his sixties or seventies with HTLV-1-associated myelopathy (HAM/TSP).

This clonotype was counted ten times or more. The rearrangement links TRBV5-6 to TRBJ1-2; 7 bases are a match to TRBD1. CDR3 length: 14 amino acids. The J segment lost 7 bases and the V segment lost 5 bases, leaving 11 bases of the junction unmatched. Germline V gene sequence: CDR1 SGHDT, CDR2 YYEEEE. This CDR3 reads CASSFDRVVAGYTF. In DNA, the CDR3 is TGTGCCAGCAGTTTCGACAGGGTAGTCGCTGGCTACACCTTC.

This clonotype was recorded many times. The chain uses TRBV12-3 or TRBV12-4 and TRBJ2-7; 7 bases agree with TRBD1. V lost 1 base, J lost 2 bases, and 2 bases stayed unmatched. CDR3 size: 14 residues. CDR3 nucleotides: TGTGCCAGCAGTTTAGGACAGGGAACCTACGAGCAGTACTTC. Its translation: CASSLGQGTYEQYF.

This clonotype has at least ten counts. DNA of the CDR3: TGTGCCAGCAGTTTAATGGCGGGAGTCTCCCATGAGCAGTTCTTC. This sequence encodes CASSLMAGVSHEQFF. The chain has TRBV12-3 or TRBV12-4 and TRBJ2-1, with 7 bases identical to TRBD2. CDR3 length: 15 residues. V shed 2 bases, J shed 8 bases, and the junction held 9 bases outside the gene matches.

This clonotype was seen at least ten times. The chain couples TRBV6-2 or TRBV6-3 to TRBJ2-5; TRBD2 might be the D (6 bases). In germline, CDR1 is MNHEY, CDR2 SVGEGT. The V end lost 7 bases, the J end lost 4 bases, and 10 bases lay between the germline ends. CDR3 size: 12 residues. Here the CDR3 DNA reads TGTGCCAGCACGCGGGAACCAGAGACCCAGTACTTC. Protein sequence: CASTREPETQYF.

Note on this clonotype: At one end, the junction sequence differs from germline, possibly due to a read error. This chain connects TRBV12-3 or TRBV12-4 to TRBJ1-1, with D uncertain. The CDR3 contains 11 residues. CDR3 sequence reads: CASSAPGSEIF. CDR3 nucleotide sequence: TGTGCCAGCAGCGCACCGGGCTCGGAAATCTTT.

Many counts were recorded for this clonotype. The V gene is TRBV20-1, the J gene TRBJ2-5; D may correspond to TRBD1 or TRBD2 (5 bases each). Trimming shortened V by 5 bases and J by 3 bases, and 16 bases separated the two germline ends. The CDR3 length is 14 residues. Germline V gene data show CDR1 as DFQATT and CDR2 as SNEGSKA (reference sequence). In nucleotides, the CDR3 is TGCAGTGCTTACCCCGGGACGGGAAAAGAGACCCAGTACTTC. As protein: CSAYPGTGKETQYF.

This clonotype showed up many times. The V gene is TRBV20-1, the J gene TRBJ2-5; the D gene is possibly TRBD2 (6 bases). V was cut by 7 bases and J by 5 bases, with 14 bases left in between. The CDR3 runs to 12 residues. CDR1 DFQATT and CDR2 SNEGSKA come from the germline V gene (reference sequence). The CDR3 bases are TGCAGTGTCCGGCGGGGACCGGAGACCCAGTACTTC. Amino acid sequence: CSVRRGPETQYF.

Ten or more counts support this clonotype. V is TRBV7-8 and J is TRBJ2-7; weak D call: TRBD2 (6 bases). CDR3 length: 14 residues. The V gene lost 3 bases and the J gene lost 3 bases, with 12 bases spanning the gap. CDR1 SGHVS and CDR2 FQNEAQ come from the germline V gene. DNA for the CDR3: TGTGCCAGCAGCTTTGCGGGACCGGACTACGAGCAGTACTTC. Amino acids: CASSFAGPDYEQYF.

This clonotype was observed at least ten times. For the CDR3, the DNA is TGTGCCAGCAGTTACCCCGGGACAGGACACACTGAAGCTTTCTTT. It encodes CASSYPGTGHTEAFF. The chain carries TRBV6-5 and TRBJ1-1, with TRBD1 matching 8 bases. Germline V gene lookup returns CDR1 MNHEY and CDR2 SVGAGI. The J segment lost 3 bases and the V segment lost 2 bases, leaving 5 bases of the junction unmatched. This CDR3 has 15 residues.

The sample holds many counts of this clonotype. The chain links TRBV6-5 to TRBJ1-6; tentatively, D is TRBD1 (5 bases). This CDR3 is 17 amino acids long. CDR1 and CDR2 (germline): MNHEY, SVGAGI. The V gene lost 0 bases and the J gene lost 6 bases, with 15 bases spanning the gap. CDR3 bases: TGTGCCAGCAGTTACTCGTCGCCGGGACTGCCTAATTCACCCCTCCACTTT. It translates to CASSYSSPGLPNSPLHF.

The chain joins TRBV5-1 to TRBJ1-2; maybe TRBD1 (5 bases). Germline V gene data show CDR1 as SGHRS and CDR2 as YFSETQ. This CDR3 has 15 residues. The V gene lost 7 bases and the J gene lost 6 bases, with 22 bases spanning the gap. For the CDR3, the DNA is TGCGCCAGCGCTCTCCTCCGCGGGGGAACGGATGGCTACACCTTC. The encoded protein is CASALLRGGTDGYTF.

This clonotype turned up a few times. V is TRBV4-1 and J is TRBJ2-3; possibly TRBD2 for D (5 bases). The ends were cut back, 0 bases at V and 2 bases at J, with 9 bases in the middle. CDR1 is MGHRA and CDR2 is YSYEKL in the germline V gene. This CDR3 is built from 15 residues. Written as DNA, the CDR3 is TGCGCCAGCAGCCAAGAATCGGGGTTCACAGATACGCAGTATTTT. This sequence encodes CASSQESGFTDTQYF.

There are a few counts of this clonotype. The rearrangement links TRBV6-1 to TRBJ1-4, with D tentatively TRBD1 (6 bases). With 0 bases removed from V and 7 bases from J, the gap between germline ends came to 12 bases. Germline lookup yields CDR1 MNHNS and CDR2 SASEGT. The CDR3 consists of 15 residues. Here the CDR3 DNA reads TGTGCCAGCAGTGAAGCGCCGGGGGCCGGTGAAAAACTGTTTTTT. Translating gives CASSEAPGAGEKLFF.

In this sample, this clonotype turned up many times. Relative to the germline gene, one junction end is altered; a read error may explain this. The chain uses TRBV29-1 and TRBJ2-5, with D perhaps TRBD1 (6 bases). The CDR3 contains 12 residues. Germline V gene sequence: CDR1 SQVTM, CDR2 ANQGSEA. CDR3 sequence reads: CSVDPFDSVRGF. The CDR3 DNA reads TGCAGCGTTGACCCCTTCGACTCTGTTAGGGGGTTC.

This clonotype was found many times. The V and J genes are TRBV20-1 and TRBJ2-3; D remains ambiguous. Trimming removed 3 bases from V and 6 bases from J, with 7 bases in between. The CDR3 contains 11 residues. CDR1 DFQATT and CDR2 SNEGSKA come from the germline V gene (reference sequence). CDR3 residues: CSASGSDTQYF. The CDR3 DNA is TGCAGTGCTAGTGGGTCTGATACGCAGTATTTT.

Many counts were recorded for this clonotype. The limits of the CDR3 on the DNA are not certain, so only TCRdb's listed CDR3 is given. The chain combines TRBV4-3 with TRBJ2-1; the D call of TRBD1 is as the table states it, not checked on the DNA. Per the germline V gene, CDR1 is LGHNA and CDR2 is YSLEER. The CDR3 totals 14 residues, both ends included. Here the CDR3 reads CASSQRVATGSGFF.

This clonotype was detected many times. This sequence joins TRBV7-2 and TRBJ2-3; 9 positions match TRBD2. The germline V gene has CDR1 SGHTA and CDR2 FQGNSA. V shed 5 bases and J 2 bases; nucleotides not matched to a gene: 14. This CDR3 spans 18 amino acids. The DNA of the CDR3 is TGTGCCAGCAGCACCCAACCCCCTCGACTAGCGGTCACAGATACGCAGTATTTT. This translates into CASSTQPPRLAVTDTQYF.

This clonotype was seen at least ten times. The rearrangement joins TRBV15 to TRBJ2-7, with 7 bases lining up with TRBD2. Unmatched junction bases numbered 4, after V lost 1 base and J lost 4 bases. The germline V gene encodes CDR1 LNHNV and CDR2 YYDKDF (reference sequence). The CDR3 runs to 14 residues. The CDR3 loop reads CATSRGEGGYEQYF. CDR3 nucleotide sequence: TGTGCCACCAGCAGAGGGGAGGGAGGGTACGAGCAGTACTTC.

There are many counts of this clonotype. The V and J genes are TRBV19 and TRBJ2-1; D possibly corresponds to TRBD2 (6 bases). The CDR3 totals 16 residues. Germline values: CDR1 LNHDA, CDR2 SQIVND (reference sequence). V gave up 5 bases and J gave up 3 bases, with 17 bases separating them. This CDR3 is CASSSLLGGSYNEQFF. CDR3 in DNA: TGTGCCAGTAGTTCCTTATTGGGGGGAAGCTACAATGAGCAGTTCTTC.

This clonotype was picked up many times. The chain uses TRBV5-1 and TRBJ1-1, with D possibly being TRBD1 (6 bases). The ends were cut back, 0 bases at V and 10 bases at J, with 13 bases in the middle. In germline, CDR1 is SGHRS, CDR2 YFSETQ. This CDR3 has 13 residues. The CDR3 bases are TGCGCCAGCAGCTTGGGGCCTGACAGGCTAGCTTTCTTT. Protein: CASSLGPDRLAFF.

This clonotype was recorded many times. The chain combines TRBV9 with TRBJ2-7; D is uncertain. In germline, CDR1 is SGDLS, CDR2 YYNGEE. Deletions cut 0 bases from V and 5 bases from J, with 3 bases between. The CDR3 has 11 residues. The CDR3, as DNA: TGTGCCAGCAGCGTAGGAGACGAGCAGTACTTC. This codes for CASSVGDEQYF.

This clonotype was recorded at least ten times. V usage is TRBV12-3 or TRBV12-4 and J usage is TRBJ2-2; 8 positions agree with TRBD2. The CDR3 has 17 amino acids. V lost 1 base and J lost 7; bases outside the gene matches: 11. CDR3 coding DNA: TGTGCCAGCAGTTTAGAGCTCTCGGGAGGGCCCTTCGGGGAGCTGTTTTTT. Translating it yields CASSLELSGGPFGELFF.